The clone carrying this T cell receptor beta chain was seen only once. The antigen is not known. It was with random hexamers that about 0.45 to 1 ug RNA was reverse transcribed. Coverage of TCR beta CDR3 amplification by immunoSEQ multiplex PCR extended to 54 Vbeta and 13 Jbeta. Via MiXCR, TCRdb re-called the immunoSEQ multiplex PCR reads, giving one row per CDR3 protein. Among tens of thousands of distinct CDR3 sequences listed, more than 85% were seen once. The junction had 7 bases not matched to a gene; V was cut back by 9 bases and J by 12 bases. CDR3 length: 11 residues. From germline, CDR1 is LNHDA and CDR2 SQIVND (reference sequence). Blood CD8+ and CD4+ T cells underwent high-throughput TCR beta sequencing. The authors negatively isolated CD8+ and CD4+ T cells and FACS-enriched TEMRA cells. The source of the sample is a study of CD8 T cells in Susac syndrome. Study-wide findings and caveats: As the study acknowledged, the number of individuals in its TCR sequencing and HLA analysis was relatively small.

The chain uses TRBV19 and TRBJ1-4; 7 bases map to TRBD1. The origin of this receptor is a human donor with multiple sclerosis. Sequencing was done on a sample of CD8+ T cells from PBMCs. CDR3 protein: CASGNRGELFF. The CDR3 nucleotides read TGTGCCAGCGGAAACAGGGGCGAACTGTTTTTT.